A selection of T cell receptor beta chains follows, all from one sample in a study of blood T cells in healthy people across ages. TCRdb used MiXCR to reprocess the 5' RACE reads, holding one entry per CDR3 protein. The table has more than 550,000 distinct CDR3 sequences, approximately 21% seen once. The specimen was blood. These receptor sequences come from a man in his 70s in good health. CDR3s include the opening cysteine and the closing phenylalanine or tryptophan. Each record gives: V gene, J gene, D gene, clone size, CDR3 protein, CDR3 DNA. A D gene is named only where the DNA matches it firmly. A row's size may be missing; if present it is once, few, many or a size class.

TRBV20-1	TRBJ2-2	.	few	CSARDSLARTGELFF	TGCAGTGCTAGAGATTCGCTAGCCCGCACCGGGGAGCTGTTTTTT
TRBV20-1	TRBJ2-5	.	many	CSASSVKYQETQYF	TGCAGTGCTTCTTCGGTGAAGTACCAAGAGACCCAGTACTTC
TRBV12-3/TRBV12-4	TRBJ2-5	TRBD1	.	CASSRQGASETQYF	TGTGCCAGCAGTCGACAGGGAGCTTCTGAGACCCAGTACTTC
TRBV6-1	TRBJ2-5	TRBD2	.	CASTGTSGRGKETQYF	TGTGCCAGCACTGGGACTAGCGGGAGGGGCAAAGAGACCCAGTACTTC
TRBV20-1	TRBJ1-2	.	.	CSARDPRDLEGYTF	TGCAGTGCTAGAGATCCAAGGGACTTGGAAGGCTACACCTTC
TRBV5-1	TRBJ2-1	.	.	CASSLFRANEQFF	TGCGCCAGCAGCTTGTTCAGGGCCAATGAGCAGTTCTTC
TRBV24-1	TRBJ2-3	.	few	CATSDLVATDTQYF	TGTGCCACCAGTGATTTGGTCGCCACAGATACGCAGTATTTT
TRBV7-6	TRBJ2-3	.	few	CASSLLVGQQDTQYF	TGTGCCAGCAGCTTATTAGTAGGACAGCAAGATACGCAGTATTTT
TRBV12-3/TRBV12-4	TRBJ2-1	.	once	CASSSRVGSYNEQFF	TGTGCCAGCAGTTCCAGGGTGGGCTCCTACAATGAGCAGTTCTTC
TRBV20-1	TRBJ1-2	.	.	CSARHSDSHYGYTF	TGCAGTGCTAGGCATTCCGACAGCCACTATGGCTACACCTTC
TRBV20-1	TRBJ2-3	.	.	CSARDIRDTQYF	TGCAGTGCTAGAGATATCCGGGATACGCAGTATTTT